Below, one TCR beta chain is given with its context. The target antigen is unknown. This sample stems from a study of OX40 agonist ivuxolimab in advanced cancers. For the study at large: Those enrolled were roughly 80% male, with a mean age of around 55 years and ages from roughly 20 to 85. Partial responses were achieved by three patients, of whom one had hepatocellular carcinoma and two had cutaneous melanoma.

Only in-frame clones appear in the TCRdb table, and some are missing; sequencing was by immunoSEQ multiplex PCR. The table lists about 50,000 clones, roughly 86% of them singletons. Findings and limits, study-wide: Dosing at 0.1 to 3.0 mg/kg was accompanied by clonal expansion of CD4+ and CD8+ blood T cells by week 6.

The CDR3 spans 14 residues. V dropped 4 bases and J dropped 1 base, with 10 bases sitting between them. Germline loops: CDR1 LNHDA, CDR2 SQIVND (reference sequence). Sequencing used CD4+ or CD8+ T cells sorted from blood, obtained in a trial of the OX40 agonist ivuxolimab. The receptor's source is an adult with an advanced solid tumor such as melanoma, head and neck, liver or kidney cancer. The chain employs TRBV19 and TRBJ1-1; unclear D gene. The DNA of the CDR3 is TGTGCCAGTAGTAGAGAGGAAGCGAACACTGAAGCTTTCTTT. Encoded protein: CASSREEANTEAFF.